This T cell receptor beta chain was documented in a study of spatial heterogeneity in lung cancer. In TCRdb, the 5' RACE reads were re-called with MiXCR into one record per CDR3 protein. The table records approximately 6,200 distinct CDR3 sequences, about a sixth of them present only once. Overall study results and limits: Tumor T-cell coverage was an estimated 7% or so for alpha and around 13% for beta chains. Counts of expanded alpha and beta TCRs within tumors tracked the tumor nonsynonymous mutation count.

With regard to this clonotype: Its antigen is currently unknown.

The sample's time point: sample taken at primary tumor resection. V lost 5 bases and J lost 1; bases outside the gene matches: 6. CDR1 is KGHSH, CDR2 LQKENI, per germline. The CDR3 has 15 amino acids. The TCR sequence derives from a male donor with early-stage non-small cell lung cancer. This sequence joins TRBV18 and TRBJ2-7, with 9 bases aligning to TRBD1. The sample here was lung tumor tissue, taken at surgery. For the CDR3, the DNA is TGTGCCAGCTCATTGGGACAGGGCCTTTCCTACGAGCAGTACTTC. Translation gives CASSLGQGLSYEQYF.